The 20 T cell receptor beta chains below were found in one sample sequenced in a study of human T cells and chemical hapten exposure. TCRdb recomputed calls from the RACE reads with MiXCR, one row per CDR3 protein. Of a few hundred thousand distinct CDR3 sequences in the sample, approximately 4.4% are singletons; the top ten hold under 3%. Time point reported: patch test 1, 2 weeks after DPC sensitization. The treatment was: therapeutic diphenylcyclopropenone sensitization with weekly scalp DPC. The sequencing here drew on whole blood, taken in connection with sensitization to the hapten diphenylcyclopropenone (DPC). Receptor source: a woman in her forties or fifties with alopecia areata. Some clones in this sample may be carry-over from other donors' samples.

This rearrangement joins TRBV4-3 to TRBJ1-1; D is unclear. Germline CDR1 LGHNA, CDR2 YSLEER. V was cut by 1 base and J by 1 base, with 10 bases left in between. The CDR3 totals 15 residues. CDR3 sequence (DNA): TGCGCCAGCAGCCAAGCTTTTTCCCAGAACACTGAAGCTTTCTTT. Protein product: CASSQAFSQNTEAFF.

There are many counts of this clonotype. V and J are TRBV9 and TRBJ1-6; TRBD1 matches at 7 bases. V shed 4 bases and J 5 bases; nucleotides not matched to a gene: 6. The CDR3 has 15 residues. Germline V gene lookup returns CDR1 SGDLS and CDR2 YYNGEE. This CDR3 reads CASSLRDRDNSPLHF. For the CDR3, the DNA is TGTGCCAGCAGCTTACGGGACAGAGATAATTCACCCCTCCACTTT. Using reference TRBV9 and TRBJ1-6 for the parts outside the CDR3, the full variable domain is DSGVTQTPKHLITATGQRVTLRCSPRSGDLSVYWYQQSLDQGLQFLIQYYNGEERAKGNILERFSAQQFPDLHSELNLSSLELGDSALYFCASSLRDRDNSPLHFGNGTRLTVT.

The chain employs TRBV25-1 and TRBJ2-7; D is unresolved. This CDR3 has 11 residues. The V end lost 5 bases, the J end lost 3 bases, and 5 bases lay between the germline ends. Germline V gene data show CDR1 as MGHDK and CDR2 as SYGVNS. The CDR3 sequence: CASSTLYEQYF. The CDR3 DNA follows: TGTGCCAGCAGTACTCTCTACGAGCAGTACTTC.

This clonotype was seen a handful of times. The V gene is TRBV5-4, the J gene TRBJ1-6; tentative D call: TRBD1 (5 bases). The CDR3 consists of 12 residues. From germline, CDR1 is SGHNT and CDR2 YYREEE (reference sequence). Trimming cost V 3 bases and J 13 bases, with 11 bases left between them. The CDR3 coding sequence is TGTGCCAGCAGCTCCTCGGAGGGGCCCCTCCACTTT. Its protein is CASSSSEGPLHF.

This clonotype appeared many times. The chain is built from TRBV4-3 and TRBJ1-6; the match to TRBD1 covers 9 bases. This CDR3 is built from 15 residues. The V segment lost 5 bases and the J segment 6 bases; nucleotides outside the gene matches: 5. Germline CDR1 is LGHNA and CDR2 is YSLEER. The CDR3: CASSEGTGSNSPLHF. Here the CDR3 DNA reads TGCGCCAGCAGCGAGGGGACAGGGAGTAATTCACCCCTCCACTTT.

This clonotype was seen at least ten times. The chain carries TRBV6-2 or TRBV6-3 and TRBJ1-1, with unresolved D. This CDR3 is built from 13 residues. CDR1 is MNHEY, CDR2 SVGEGT, per germline. The V end was cut by 3 bases, the J end by 0 bases, with 5 bases between. The CDR3 DNA sequence: TGTGCCAGCAGTTATTGGTTGAACACTGAAGCTTTCTTT. Protein sequence: CASSYWLNTEAFF.

This clonotype was found a few times. J is TRBJ1-6 and V is TRBV18; D not resolved. Per the germline V gene, CDR1 is KGHSH and CDR2 is LQKENI. V lost 2 bases and J lost 8, with 13 bases in between. This CDR3 region has 15 residues. The CDR3 DNA sequence: TGTGCCAGCTCACCAGGGCTCCCGTCGGATTCACCCCTCCACTTT. Residues: CASSPGLPSDSPLHF.

This clonotype was detected only a few times. The chain uses TRBV7-2 and TRBJ1-3; D ambiguous. Trimming cost V 1 base and J 5 bases, with 3 bases left between them. Germline CDR1 reads SGHTA; CDR2 reads FQGNSA. This CDR3 spans 12 amino acids. For the CDR3, the DNA is TGTGCCAGCAGCTTAGTGAGAAACACCATATATTTT. Translating gives CASSLVRNTIYF.

The chain carries TRBV28 and TRBJ2-4, with a possible D match to TRBD2 (5 bases). CDR1 is MDHEN, CDR2 SYDVKM, per germline. Trimming pared 1 base from V and 7 bases from J, leaving 14 bases between. This CDR3 region has 15 residues. CDR3 nucleotide sequence: TGTGCCAGCAGTTTATTAACTGGACTGGTGAACATTCAGTACTTC. It is translated as CASSLLTGLVNIQYF.

Ten or more counts support this clonotype. The genes are TRBV7-3 and TRBJ2-1; 9 positions match TRBD2. Trimming removed 5 bases from V and 5 bases from J; junction bases left unmatched: 10. This CDR3 region has 16 residues. Germline V gives CDR1 SGHTA, CDR2 FQGTGA. This CDR3 reads CASSRFSGGGHNEQFF. For the CDR3, the DNA is TGTGCCAGCAGCAGATTTAGCGGGGGAGGGCACAATGAGCAGTTCTTC.

The chain carries TRBV7-2 and TRBJ2-1; 8 bases fit TRBD2. Germline lookup yields CDR1 SGHTA and CDR2 FQGNSA. V lost 6 bases to trimming and J lost 10 bases; unmatched junction nucleotides: 14. The CDR3 extends over 15 amino acids. The CDR3 nucleotides are TGTGCCAGCAGTCCGACTAGCGCGACTTGGGGGGAGCAGTTCTTC. Its translation: CASSPTSATWGEQFF.

This clonotype was picked up many times. The chain employs TRBV3-1 and TRBJ2-3; no clear D. Trimming shortened V by 0 bases and J by 6 bases, and 7 bases separated the two germline ends. This CDR3 has 13 amino acids. Germline lookup yields CDR1 LGHDT and CDR2 YNNKEL (reference sequence). CDR3 in DNA: TGTGCCAGCAGCCAAGATGTGGCCGATACGCAGTATTTT. It specifies CASSQDVADTQYF.

This clonotype was seen at least ten times. The CDR3 bases are TGCAGCGTTGGGCACGGGGCGGATCAGCCCCAGCATTTT. Its translation is CSVGHGADQPQHF. The V and J genes are TRBV29-1 and TRBJ1-5; the D gene is possibly TRBD1 (5 bases). CDR3 length: 13 residues. Per the germline V gene, CDR1 is SQVTM and CDR2 is ANQGSEA. Trimming removed 4 bases at V and 5 bases at J, with 12 bases between.

V is TRBV9 and J is TRBJ2-3; D could derive from TRBD1 or TRBD2 (6 bases each). V lost 0 bases, J lost 0 bases, and 11 bases lay in between. Germline-derived CDR1 and CDR2 are SGDLS and YYNGEE. The CDR3 spans 16 residues. The CDR3 region is CASSVVEGVSTDTQYF. CDR3 in DNA: TGTGCCAGCAGCGTAGTGGAGGGGGTTAGCACAGATACGCAGTATTTT.

The sample holds many counts of this clonotype. The chain is built from TRBV29-1 and TRBJ2-3, with a possible D match to TRBD1 (5 bases). The CDR3 is 12 residues long. V gave up 5 bases and J gave up 6 bases, with 12 bases separating them. Germline V CDR1 and CDR2: SQVTM, ANQGSEA. This CDR3 reads CSVIGVVDTQYF. In DNA form, the CDR3 reads TGCAGCGTTATAGGGGTTGTGGATACGCAGTATTTT.

The chain carries TRBV4-3 and TRBJ2-1; 7 positions match TRBD1. The CDR3 runs to 16 residues. With V trimmed by 0 bases and J by 4 bases, 6 bases remained unmatched. Germline CDR1 reads LGHNA; CDR2 reads YSLEER. This CDR3 is CASSQESGQAYNEQFF. The CDR3 coding sequence is TGCGCCAGCAGCCAAGAGAGTGGACAGGCTTACAATGAGCAGTTCTTC.

This clonotype was seen ten or more times. The chain is built from TRBV6-5 and TRBJ2-6; possible D gene TRBD2, 6 bases. Germline V gene lookup returns CDR1 MNHEY and CDR2 SVGAGI. CDR3 length: 17 amino acids. The V gene lost 2 bases and the J gene lost 0 bases, with 11 bases spanning the gap. Here the CDR3 DNA reads TGTGCCAGCAGTTACGGGACTCCAACCTCTGGGGCCAACGTCCTGACTTTC. Encoded protein: CASSYGTPTSGANVLTF.

V is TRBV4-1 and J is TRBJ1-2, with 8 bases lining up with TRBD1. With V trimmed by 1 base and J by 0 bases, 10 bases remained unmatched. Germline CDR1 MGHRA, CDR2 YSYEKL. The CDR3 loop spans 18 amino acids. CDR3 nucleotide sequence: TGCGCCAGCAGCCAAGTCCCCTGGACAGGGTCAGCTAACTATGGCTACACCTTC. Protein product: CASSQVPWTGSANYGYTF.

This clonotype was picked up many times. The rearrangement joins TRBV7-8 to TRBJ2-1; 14 nucleotides line up with TRBD2. V gave up 4 bases and J gave up 6 bases; unmatched junction bases: 8. This CDR3 has 17 residues. Looked up from germline, CDR1 is SGHVS and CDR2 is FQNEAQ. CDR3 protein: CASSSYRTSGGRNEQFF. CDR3 sequence (DNA): TGTGCCAGCAGCTCCTATAGGACTAGCGGGGGGCGCAATGAGCAGTTCTTC.

The chain employs TRBV6-2 or TRBV6-3 and TRBJ2-6; unclear D gene. V dropped 2 bases and J dropped 0 bases, with 5 bases sitting between them. The CDR3 has 15 amino acids. Germline V gene lookup returns CDR1 MNHEY and CDR2 SVGEGT. CDR3 region: CASSYTVSGANVLTF. For the CDR3, the DNA is TGTGCCAGCAGTTACACGGTCTCTGGGGCCAACGTCCTGACTTTC.